What follows are 26 T cell receptor beta chains derived from one specimen sequenced in a study of shared clonotypes between healthy human individuals. Profiled with immunoSEQ multiplex PCR; TCRdb holds only in-frame clones, not every one. Of 800,000 to 950,000 clones listed, approximately 97% were seen once; the top ten hold 0.2% to 0.25%. Naive CD8 populations comprised CD45RO-negative cells positively selected for CCR7, excluding terminally differentiated effector memory CD45RA+ cells. Input material: naive CD8+ T cells sorted from blood. The receptor source for this set is a man in his thirties or forties in good health.

The CDR3 DNA is TGTGCCAGCAGCCCGATGACAGGGTGGAACACTGAAGCTTTCTTT. Its translation is CASSPMTGWNTEAFF. This chain joins TRBV11-2 and TRBJ1-1, with 7 bases identical to TRBD1. The CDR3 sequence is 15 residues long. The junction had 7 bases not matched to a gene; V was cut back by 5 bases and J by 1 base. Germline lookup yields CDR1 SGHAT and CDR2 FQNNGV.

The chain uses TRBV11-3 and TRBJ2-7, with 12 bases lining up with TRBD1. The CDR3 is made up of 15 amino acids. Germline CDR1 is SGHNT and CDR2 is YENEEA. V trimming: 1 base; J trimming: 5 bases; junction bases outside the gene matches: 3. The CDR3 bases are TGTGCCAGCAGCTTAGGGGGACAGGGGGCGGACGAGCAGTACTTC. Its protein is CASSLGGQGADEQYF.

V and J are TRBV4-1 and TRBJ2-7; 11 nucleotides line up with TRBD2. From germline, CDR1 is MGHRA and CDR2 YSYEKL. J gave up 12 bases and V 0 bases, and 7 bases lay outside the gene matches. This CDR3 is 14 amino acids long. The CDR3 reads CASSQEGLAGPLYF. The CDR3 DNA is TGCGCCAGCAGCCAAGAAGGACTAGCGGGCCCTCTGTACTTC.

The chain combines TRBV7-9 with TRBJ2-1; D remains unclear. From germline, CDR1 is SEHNR and CDR2 FQNEAQ (reference sequence). The CDR3 is 16 amino acids. The ends were cut back, 1 base at V and 1 base at J, with 11 bases in the middle. CDR3 residues: CASSLGKGASYNEQFF. The CDR3 DNA is TGTGCCAGCAGCTTAGGTAAAGGAGCTTCCTACAATGAGCAGTTCTTC.

This rearrangement joins TRBV7-9 to TRBJ2-2, with D unresolved. The CDR3 spans 13 residues. Germline CDR1 and CDR2: SEHNR and FQNEAQ (reference sequence). Trimming left V 0 bases short and J 3 bases short, with 2 bases between. The CDR3 loop reads CASSLAYTGELFF. In DNA, the CDR3 is TGTGCCAGCAGCTTAGCGTACACCGGGGAGCTGTTTTTT.

V and J are TRBV21-1 and TRBJ2-2; the tabulated D call, TRBD2, remains unverified against the DNA. TRBV21-1 is tagged as a pseudogene. There are 15 residues in the CDR3. The CDR3 protein is CASSKSGSDNGELFF. Here the CDR3 DNA reads TGTGCCAGCAGCAAGAGCGGGAGCGACAACGGGGAGCTGTTTTTT.

The J gene is TRBJ2-1, the V gene TRBV9, with TRBD2 as a possible D gene (6 bases). The CDR3 runs 15 residues. Germline V CDR1 and CDR2: SGDLS, YYNGEE. Trimming took 0 bases from V and 6 from J, leaving 13 bases between them. The chain's CDR3 is CASSVEGTGGNEQFF. CDR3 coding DNA: TGTGCCAGCAGCGTAGAGGGGACTGGGGGCAATGAGCAGTTCTTC.

The gene calls are TRBV27 and TRBJ2-7, with D perhaps TRBD1 (6 bases). The V gene's germline CDR1 is MNHEY and CDR2 SMNVEV (reference sequence). V lost 0 bases and J 2 bases, leaving 14 bases between the germline ends. This CDR3 comprises 16 residues. This CDR3 is CASSLSSGQRTYEQYF. The CDR3 region has the DNA TGTGCCAGCAGTTTATCTTCCGGACAGAGAACCTACGAGCAGTACTTC.

Here the CDR3 reads CASSILSGRDYEQYF. As DNA, the CDR3 is TGTGCCAGCAGCATACTCAGCGGGAGGGACTACGAGCAGTACTTC. The chain recombines TRBV7-6 with TRBJ2-7; 10 nucleotides match TRBD2. Per germline, CDR1 SGHVS and CDR2 FNYEAQ. Germline trimming cut 5 bases from V and 3 bases from J; bases unmatched to any gene: 7. The CDR3 runs 15 residues.

The rearrangement links TRBV11-3 to TRBJ2-1, with unresolved D. CDR3 size: 16 residues. The ends were cut back, 5 bases at V and 1 base at J, with 15 bases in the middle. Per the germline V gene, CDR1 is SGHNT and CDR2 is YENEEA. CDR3 in DNA: TGTGCCAGCAGCCCAGGTTGGCCCGAGTCCTACAATGAGCAGTTCTTC. It translates to CASSPGWPESYNEQFF.

The rearrangement uses TRBV2 and TRBJ2-7; no reliable D call. The CDR3 runs 16 residues. Germline CDR1 is SNHLY and CDR2 is FYNNEI. V shed 4 bases and J shed 0 bases, with 16 bases lying between them. For the CDR3, the DNA is TGTGCCAGCAGTGTCCTAGGAAACCACCACTCCTACGAGCAGTACTTC. As protein: CASSVLGNHHSYEQYF.

The chain joins TRBV9 to TRBJ2-1; 10 bases map to TRBD2. With 0 bases clipped from V and 4 bases from J, the junction kept 4 bases outside the gene matches. In germline, CDR1 is SGDLS, CDR2 YYNGEE. The CDR3 sequence is 16 residues long. The CDR3 DNA follows: TGTGCCAGCAGCGTAGCTACTAGCGGGGATTACAATGAGCAGTTCTTC. Its protein is CASSVATSGDYNEQFF.

This clone was recorded once. The chain has TRBV27 and TRBJ2-7; D unresolved. Trimming removed 5 bases from V and 4 bases from J, with 12 bases in between. Per germline, CDR1 MNHEY and CDR2 SMNVEV (reference sequence). The CDR3 contains 13 residues. The CDR3 protein is CASSPSRWYEQYF. CDR3 bases: TGTGCCAGCAGTCCGTCTCGGTGGTACGAGCAGTACTTC.

The chain combines TRBV28 with TRBJ2-5, with 11 bases fitting TRBD2. Germline lookup yields CDR1 MDHEN and CDR2 SYDVKM. The CDR3 contains 16 residues. V was clipped by 5 bases and J by 2 bases; unmatched bases: 7. The chain's CDR3 is CASSPAGLAAQETQYF. For the CDR3, the DNA is TGTGCCAGCAGTCCGGCGGGACTAGCGGCTCAAGAGACCCAGTACTTC. The variable domain in full, completed from reference TRBV28 and TRBJ2-5, reads DVKVTQSSRYLVKRTGEKVFLECVQDMDHENMFWYRQDPGLGLRLIYFSYDVKMKEKGDIPEGYSVSREKKERFSLILESASTNQTSMYLCASSPAGLAAQETQYFGPGTRLLVL.

V and J are TRBV14 and TRBJ2-7; 14 nucleotides line up with TRBD2. The CDR3 contains 16 residues. V lost 0 bases and J lost 7; bases outside the gene matches: 5. Germline assignment: CDR1 SGHDN and CDR2 FVKESK. CDR3 nucleotide sequence: TGTGCCAGCAGCCAAGAATGGGGGACTAGCGGGAGTGAGCAGTACTTC. Translating it yields CASSQEWGTSGSEQYF.

This chain connects TRBV4-1 to TRBJ2-7; TRBD2 might be the D (5 bases). The CDR3 loop spans 15 amino acids. With 1 base removed from V and 5 bases from J, the gap between germline ends came to 15 bases. Germline values: CDR1 MGHRA, CDR2 YSYEKL. The CDR3 is CASSQVVGVPHEQYF. Here the CDR3 DNA reads TGCGCCAGCAGCCAAGTGGTGGGAGTCCCCCACGAGCAGTACTTC.

V is TRBV7-3 and J is TRBJ2-1; 9 positions agree with TRBD2. This CDR3 region has 16 residues. Germline CDR1 SGHTA, CDR2 FQGTGA. With V trimmed by 6 bases and J by 0 bases, 6 bases remained unmatched. CDR3 amino acids: CASSPSAGGSYNEQFF. The CDR3, as DNA: TGTGCCAGCAGTCCCTCAGCGGGAGGCTCCTACAATGAGCAGTTCTTC.

The CDR3 loop reads CAWNMVSQVDEQFF. The CDR3 DNA reads as TGTGCCTGGAATATGGTGTCCCAAGTTGATGAGCAGTTCTTC. The chain carries TRBV30 and TRBJ2-1; D is unclear. V lost 4 bases and J lost 8, with 18 bases in between. This CDR3 comprises 14 residues. Germline V gene sequence: CDR1 GTSNPN, CDR2 SVGIG (reference sequence).

This chain joins TRBV6-5 and TRBJ2-7; TRBD2 matches at 8 bases. The length of the CDR3 is 16 residues. The germline V gene has CDR1 MNHEY and CDR2 SVGAGI. V was clipped by 4 bases and J by 2 bases; unmatched bases: 10. The CDR3: CASSWGVTSATYEQYF. The CDR3 DNA reads TGTGCCAGCAGTTGGGGTGTGACTAGCGCAACCTACGAGCAGTACTTC.

Notes on this clone: Within the sample, other DNA sequences also encode this same CDR3. The chain couples TRBV7-9 to TRBJ2-7, with 7 bases that match TRBD2. CDR3 size: 13 residues. CDR1 SEHNR and CDR2 FQNEAQ come from the germline V gene (reference sequence). With 5 bases clipped from V and 0 bases from J, the junction kept 1 base outside the gene matches. The CDR3 is CASSQRDSYEQYF. CDR3 DNA: TGTGCCAGCAGCCAGCGGGACTCCTACGAGCAGTACTTC.

The chain employs TRBV7-9 and TRBJ1-2; D is unclear. This CDR3 is built from 15 residues. CDR1 is SEHNR and CDR2 is FQNEAQ in the germline V gene (reference sequence). V dropped 2 bases and J dropped 4 bases, with 14 bases sitting between them. The CDR3 here is CASSLPAASIYGYTF. Here the CDR3 DNA reads TGTGCCAGCAGCTTACCGGCAGCCTCAATCTATGGCTACACCTTC.

This chain uses TRBV7-9 with TRBJ2-1; 10 nucleotides agree with TRBD2. Germline assignment: CDR1 SEHNR and CDR2 FQNEAQ (reference sequence). This CDR3 comprises 16 residues. V was pared by 3 bases and J by 0 bases, with 2 bases of the junction left unmatched. CDR3 in DNA: TGTGCCAGCAGCTTCCCTAGCGGGAGCTCCTACAATGAGCAGTTCTTC. It encodes CASSFPSGSSYNEQFF.

The V gene is TRBV5-1, the J gene TRBJ2-1, with 11 bases fitting TRBD2. Germline V CDR1 and CDR2: SGHRS, YFSETQ. This CDR3 comprises 17 residues. J was trimmed by 6 bases and V by 4 bases; bases with no gene match: 12. The CDR3 coding sequence is TGCGCCAGCAGCATCGGGACTAGCGGCACCTTATTCAATGAGCAGTTCTTC. Residues: CASSIGTSGTLFNEQFF.

The chain recombines TRBV9 with TRBJ1-1, with D maybe TRBD1 (5 bases). The CDR3 consists of 12 residues. CDR1 is SGDLS and CDR2 is YYNGEE in the germline V gene. Trimming shortened V by 4 bases and J by 12 bases, and 16 bases separated the two germline ends. The CDR3, as DNA: TGTGCCAGCAGCCCACGGACGGGGGAGACTTTCTTT. Translating it yields CASSPRTGETFF.

The V call is TRBV27, the J call TRBJ2-1; maybe TRBD2 (7 bases). This CDR3 has 15 amino acids. The V gene lost 6 bases and the J gene lost 4 bases, with 16 bases spanning the gap. Germline loops: CDR1 MNHEY, CDR2 SMNVEV (reference sequence). The CDR3, as DNA: TGTGCCAGCAGCTTAGGGGGGGACAAATACAATGAGCAGTTCTTC. It encodes CASSLGGDKYNEQFF.

The chain recombines TRBV21-1 with TRBJ2-7; the DNA was not compared with TRBD1, the D call given in the table. TRBV21-1 is tagged as a pseudogene. The CDR3 covers 15 residues. As DNA, the CDR3 is TGTGCCAGCAGCAACGGACAGGGGGCTACCTACGAGCAGTACTTC. The encoded protein is CASSNGQGATYEQYF.